This TCR beta chain was sequenced in a study of CD8 T cells in Susac syndrome. It was with random hexamers that roughly 0.5 to 1 ug RNA was reverse transcribed. A multiplex approach, immunoSEQ multiplex PCR, amplified TCR beta CDR3 across 54 Vbeta and 13 Jbeta. TCRdb reprocessed the immunoSEQ multiplex PCR reads via MiXCR and lists one record per CDR3 protein. The table lists 90,000 to 110,000 distinct CDR3 sequences, about 95% of them singletons. Per the germline V gene, CDR1 is SNHLY and CDR2 is FYNNEI. CDR3 length: 16 residues. With 2 bases clipped from V and 6 bases from J, the junction kept 3 bases outside the gene matches. For this clonotype: Its antigen remains unknown.

Broader study findings: A relatively small number of individuals underwent TCR sequencing and HLA analysis.

The rearrangement uses TRBV2 and TRBJ2-1; TRBD2 matches 14 bases. The TCR comes from a human donor in good health. The sequencing sample was made of CD4+ T cells from PBMCs. The CDR3 DNA reads TGTGCCAGCAGTGAAACCGGGACTAGCGGGGGCAATGAGCAGTTCTTC. Its protein product is CASSETGTSGGNEQFF.